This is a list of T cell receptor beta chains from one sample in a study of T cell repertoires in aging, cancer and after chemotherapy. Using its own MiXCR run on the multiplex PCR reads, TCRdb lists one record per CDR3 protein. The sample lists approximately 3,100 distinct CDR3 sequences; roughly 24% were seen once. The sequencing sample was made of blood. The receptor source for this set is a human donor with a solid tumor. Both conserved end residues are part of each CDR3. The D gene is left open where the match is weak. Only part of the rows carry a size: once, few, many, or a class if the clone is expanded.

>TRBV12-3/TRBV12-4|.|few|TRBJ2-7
TGTGCCAGCAGCCGCTATGTCCAGGGACGCCTGTACGAGCAGTACTTC
CASSRYVQGRLYEQYF
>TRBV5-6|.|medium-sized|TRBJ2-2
TGTGCCAGCAGCCCGTTCCACAGGGTTAACACCGGGGAGCTGTTTTTT
CASSPFHRVNTGELFF
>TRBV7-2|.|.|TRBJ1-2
TGTGCCAGCAGCTTAGGGCCAGGGAGCCAGTATGGCTACACCTTC
CASSLGPGSQYGYTF
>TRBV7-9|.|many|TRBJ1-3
TGTGCCAGCAGCTTTGAACAGGCTGGAAACACCATATATTTT
CASSFEQAGNTIYF
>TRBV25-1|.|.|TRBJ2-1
TGTGCCAGCACTTCGTCGGGGGAGCAGTTCTTC
CASTSSGEQFF
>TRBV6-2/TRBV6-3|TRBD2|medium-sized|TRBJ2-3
TGTGCCACCTTAGCGGGGGGGAATACGCAGTATTTT
CATLAGGNTQYF
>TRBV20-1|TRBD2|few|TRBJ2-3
TGCAGTGCTAGAGACCAGCGGGGGGGCGGAGTTAATACGCAGTATTTT
CSARDQRGGGVNTQYF
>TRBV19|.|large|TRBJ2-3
TGTGCCAGTAGTCCAGGACGGACAGATACGCAGTATTTT
CASSPGRTDTQYF
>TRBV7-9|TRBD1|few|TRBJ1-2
TGTGCCAGCAGCTCGCGGGACAGGGTGGACTATGGCTACACCTTC
CASSSRDRVDYGYTF
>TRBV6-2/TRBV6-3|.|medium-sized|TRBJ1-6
TGTGCCAGCAGTTACTCTGTCAGTCTTTCACCCCTCCACTTT
CASSYSVSLSPLHF
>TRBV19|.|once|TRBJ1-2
TGTGCCAGTAGAGCAGGGAAGGGTGGCTACACCTTC
CASRAGKGGYTF
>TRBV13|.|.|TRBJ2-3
TGTGCCAGAAGCTTGGTCGGCCGAACTACAGATACGCAGTATTTT
CARSLVGRTTDTQYF
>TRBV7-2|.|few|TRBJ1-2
TGTGCCAGCAGCTTAGAGGCGACACAGGGCTACACCTTC
CASSLEATQGYTF
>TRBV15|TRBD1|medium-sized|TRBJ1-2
TGTGCCACCAGCAGGGAAAGGGACAGGGACGCGCTACGCTATGGCTACACCTTC
CATSRERDRDALRYGYTF
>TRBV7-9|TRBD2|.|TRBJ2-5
TGTGCCAGCAGCCAAGGACTAGCGGGGGGTGAGACCCAGTACTTC
CASSQGLAGGETQYF
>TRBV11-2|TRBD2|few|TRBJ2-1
TGTGCCAGCAGCTCCCTATCGGGAGGCAATGAGCAGTTCTTC
CASSSLSGGNEQFF
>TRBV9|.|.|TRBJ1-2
TGTGCCAGCAGCGTAGCTTACAGGGACTATGGCTACACCTTC
CASSVAYRDYGYTF
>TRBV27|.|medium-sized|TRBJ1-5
TGTGCCAGCAGTTCCCGGCTTGATCAGCCCCAGCATTTT
CASSSRLDQPQHF
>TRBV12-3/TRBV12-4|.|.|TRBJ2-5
TGTGCCAGCAGTTTATACAGGCCGAACTCGCCGTACCAAGAGACCCAGTACTTC
CASSLYRPNSPYQETQYF
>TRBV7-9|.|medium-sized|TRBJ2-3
TGTGCCAGCAGCTTAGAAGGAGATACGCAGTATTTT
CASSLEGDTQYF
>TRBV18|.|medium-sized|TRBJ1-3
TGTGCCAGCAGAAAAAGTGATCTAGGAAACACCATATATTTT
CASRKSDLGNTIYF
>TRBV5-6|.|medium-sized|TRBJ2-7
TGTGCCAGCAGCTTGCTACAGGGTTACGAGCAGTACTTC
CASSLLQGYEQYF
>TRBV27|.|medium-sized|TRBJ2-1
TGTGCCAGCAGTCCCCGTCTCAAGCCCAAGGTTGAGCAGTTCTTC
CASSPRLKPKVEQFF
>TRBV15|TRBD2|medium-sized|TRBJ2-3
TGTGCCACCAGGAGTTCGATACTAGCGGGGGCCCCAGATACGCAGTATTTT
CATRSSILAGAPDTQYF
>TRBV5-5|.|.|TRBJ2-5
TGTGCCAGCAGCTTGGGGACAGCTATGGAGACCCAGTACTTC
CASSLGTAMETQYF
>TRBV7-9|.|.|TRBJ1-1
TGTGCCAGCAGCTTGCAAAACACTGAAGCTTTCTTT
CASSLQNTEAFF
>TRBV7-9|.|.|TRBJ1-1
TGTGCCAGCAGCTCTCCAGGGCCCACTGAAGCTTTCTTT
CASSSPGPTEAFF
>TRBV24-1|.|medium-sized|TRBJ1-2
TGTGCCACCAGTGAGGACGGGTATGGCTACACCTTC
CATSEDGYGYTF
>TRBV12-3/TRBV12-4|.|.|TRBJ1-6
TGTGCCAGCAGTCCTCAGTTGGGGGGTTTGGTGTCACCCCTCCACTTT
CASSPQLGGLVSPLHF
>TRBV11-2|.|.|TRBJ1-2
TGTGCCAGCAGCTTAGACGGCATGGGGGGCTACACCTTC
CASSLDGMGGYTF
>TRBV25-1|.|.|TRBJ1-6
TGTGCCAGCAGTGAACAGAGTTATAATTCACCCCTCCACTTT
CASSEQSYNSPLHF
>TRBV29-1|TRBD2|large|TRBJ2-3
TGCAGCGTTGGTGCAGCGGGGTATACAGATACGCAGTATTTT
CSVGAAGYTDTQYF
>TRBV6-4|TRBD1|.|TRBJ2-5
TGTGCCAGCAGCTTACAGGGGCGCCAAGAGACCCAGTACTTC
CASSLQGRQETQYF
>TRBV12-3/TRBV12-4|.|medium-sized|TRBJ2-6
TGTGCCAGCAGTTTAGTACTAGGGAGCTACTCTGGGGCCAACGTCCTGACTTTC
CASSLVLGSYSGANVLTF
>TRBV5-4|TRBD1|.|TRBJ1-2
TGTGCCAGCAGCCGCGGGACAGGGGAGAGGGTTTATGGCTACACCTTC
CASSRGTGERVYGYTF
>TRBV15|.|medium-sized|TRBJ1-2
TGTGCCACCAGCAGAGGAGGGAGGGGCCCAGGGGTCTATGGCTACACCTTC
CATSRGGRGPGVYGYTF
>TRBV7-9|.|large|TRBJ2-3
TGTGCCAGCAGCCCACAGGGTTATCTTGATACGCAGTATTTT
CASSPQGYLDTQYF
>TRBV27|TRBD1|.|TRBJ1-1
TGTGCCAGCAGTTCCTGGACAGGGGGGGGAGGCGAGCAGTACTTT
CASSSWTGGGGEQYF
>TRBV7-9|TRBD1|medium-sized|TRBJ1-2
TGTGCCAGCGGGGGACAGGCGAACTATGGCTACACCTTC
CASGGQANYGYTF
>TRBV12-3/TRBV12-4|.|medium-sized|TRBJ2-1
TGTGCCAGCAGTTCCGGGACGGACTACAATGAGCAGTTCTTC
CASSSGTDYNEQFF
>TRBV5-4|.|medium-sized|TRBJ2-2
TGTGCCAGCAGTCGCGGCCAAAACACCGGGGAGCTGTTTTTT
CASSRGQNTGELFF
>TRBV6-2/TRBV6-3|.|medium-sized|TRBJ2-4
TGTGCCAGCAGTTATGAGGGGGGGTTCAAAAACATTCAGTACTTC
CASSYEGGFKNIQYF
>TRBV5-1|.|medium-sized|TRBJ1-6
TGCGCCAGCAGCTTGCATTACAGTAAGAATTCACCCCTCCACTTT
CASSLHYSKNSPLHF
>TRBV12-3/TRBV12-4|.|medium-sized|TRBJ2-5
TGTGCCAGCAGTTTAACGAGGGGAGAGACCCAGTACTTC
CASSLTRGETQYF
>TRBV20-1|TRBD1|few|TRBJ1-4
TGCAGTGCTAGCTGGGACAGGGGGCTGGGTGGTGAAAAACTGTTTTTT
CSASWDRGLGGEKLFF
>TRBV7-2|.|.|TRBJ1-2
TGTGCCAGCAGCTTAGCACGAACATCATCCTATGGCTACACCTTC
CASSLARTSSYGYTF
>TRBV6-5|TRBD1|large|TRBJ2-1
TGTGCCAGCAGTGACAGGGGCGCGGGCAATGAGCAGTTCTTC
CASSDRGAGNEQFF
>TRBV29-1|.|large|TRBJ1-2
TGCAGCGTTGAGCGGGGCGAAGAGAATGGCTACACCTTC
CSVERGEENGYTF